This TCR beta chain is drawn from a study of early T cells in non-severe SARS-CoV-2 infection. On the study more broadly: Unsorted whole blood bulk RNA was sequenced, with unpaired chains. Findings of the study overall: Clonotype matching in VDJdb favored anti-spike CD8 responses and did not capture private and CD4 specificities.

As part of library construction, unique molecular identifiers were attached to individual cDNA molecules. TCRdb fed the 5' RACE reads into MiXCR, producing one record per CDR3 protein. This table has tens of thousands of distinct CDR3 sequences, 4% to 5.5% appearing once. Germline V CDR1 and CDR2: SGHTA, FQGNSA. Trimming at V came to 5 bases and at J to 6 bases, leaving 11 bases not matched to a gene. This CDR3 is 16 amino acids long. The sample holds many counts of this clonotype. Its matching antigen is unknown. Sequenced input: whole blood. This sequence originates from an adult who was a healthcare worker with PCR-confirmed SARS-CoV-2 infection or an uninfected control (not recorded which). The chain employs TRBV7-2 and TRBJ2-1; 9 bases are a match to TRBD2. The CDR3 DNA reads as TGTGCCAGCAGCCCTAGCGGGACTAGGACCCTCAATGAGCAGTTCTTC. Translated, it gives CASSPSGTRTLNEQFF.